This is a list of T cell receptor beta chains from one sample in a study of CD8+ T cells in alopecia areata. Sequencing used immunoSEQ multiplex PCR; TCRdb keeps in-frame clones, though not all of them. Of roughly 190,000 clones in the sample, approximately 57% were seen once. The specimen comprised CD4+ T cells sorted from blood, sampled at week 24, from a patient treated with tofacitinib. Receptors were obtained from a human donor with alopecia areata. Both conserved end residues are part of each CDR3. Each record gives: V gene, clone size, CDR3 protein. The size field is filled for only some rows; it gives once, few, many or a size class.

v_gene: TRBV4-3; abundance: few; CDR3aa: CASSQARLADYEQYF
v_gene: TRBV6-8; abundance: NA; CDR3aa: CASSPDVECAQYF
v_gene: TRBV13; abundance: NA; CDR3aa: CASSPRTLSYEQYF
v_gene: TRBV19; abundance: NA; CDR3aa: CASSIHGPNQPQHF
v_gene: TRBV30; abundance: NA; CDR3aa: CASESARAFF
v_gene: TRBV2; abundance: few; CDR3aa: CASSLLEGSSGNTIYF
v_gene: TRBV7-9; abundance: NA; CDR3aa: CASSSLQGVADEQYF
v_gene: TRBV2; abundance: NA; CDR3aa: CASINTGNEQFF
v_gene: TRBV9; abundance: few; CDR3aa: CASSKTGRDYTGELFF
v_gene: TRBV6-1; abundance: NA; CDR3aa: CATRPGVYEQYF
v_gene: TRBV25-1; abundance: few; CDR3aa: CASLMGQGNTEAFF
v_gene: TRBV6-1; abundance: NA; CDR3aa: CASSESGTGSAIDEKLFF
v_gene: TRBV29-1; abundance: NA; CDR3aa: CSVVFHTQYF
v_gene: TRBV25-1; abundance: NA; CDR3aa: CASSESTGSEQYF
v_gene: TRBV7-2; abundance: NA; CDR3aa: CASSPQGEVAFF
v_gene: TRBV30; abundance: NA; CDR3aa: CAWSVKMNTEAFF
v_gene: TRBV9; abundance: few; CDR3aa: CASSISGDQPQHF
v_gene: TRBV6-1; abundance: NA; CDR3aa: CASSVTSGGAPDTQYF
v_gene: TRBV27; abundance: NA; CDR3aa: CASSSHAGLQYF
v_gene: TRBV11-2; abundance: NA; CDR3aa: CASSLEGLAGGTNIQYF
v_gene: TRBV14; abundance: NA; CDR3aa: CASSPGGNYGYTF
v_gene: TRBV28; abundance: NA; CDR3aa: CASSPMQHFNTEAFF
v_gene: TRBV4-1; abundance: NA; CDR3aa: CASSQVPGGGNQPQHF
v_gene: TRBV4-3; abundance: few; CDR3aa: CASSQLTGGTDTQYF
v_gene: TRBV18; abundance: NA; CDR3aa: CASSPNRDGYTF
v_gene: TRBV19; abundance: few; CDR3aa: CASSILFPAEAFF
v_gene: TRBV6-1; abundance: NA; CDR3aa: CASSATGYDRDEQYF